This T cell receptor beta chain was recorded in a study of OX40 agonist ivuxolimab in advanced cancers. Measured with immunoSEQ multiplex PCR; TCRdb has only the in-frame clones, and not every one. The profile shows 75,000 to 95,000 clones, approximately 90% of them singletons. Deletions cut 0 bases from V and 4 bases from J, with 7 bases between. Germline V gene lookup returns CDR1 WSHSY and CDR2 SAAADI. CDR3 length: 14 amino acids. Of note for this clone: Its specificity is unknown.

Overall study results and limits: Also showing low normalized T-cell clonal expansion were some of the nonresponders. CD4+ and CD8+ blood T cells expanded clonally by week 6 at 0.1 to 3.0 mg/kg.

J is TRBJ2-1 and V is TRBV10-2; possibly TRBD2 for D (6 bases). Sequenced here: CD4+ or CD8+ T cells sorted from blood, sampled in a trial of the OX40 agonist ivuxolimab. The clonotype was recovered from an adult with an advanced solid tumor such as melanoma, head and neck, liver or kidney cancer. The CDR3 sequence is CASSESGGYNEQFF. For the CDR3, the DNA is TGCGCCAGCAGTGAGTCGGGGGGTTACAATGAGCAGTTCTTC.